This T cell receptor beta chain was identified in a study of vaccination effects on CD4 cells after COVID-19. Produced via immunoSEQ multiplex PCR; TCRdb's table is partial and in-frame only. The sample has roughly 68,000 clones; about 74% are singletons. As to this clone: Antigen: not known.

ViraFEST assay sequencing came after antigen-specific CD4+ T cells were expanded with viral peptide pools. Once cultured for nine to ten days, the cells underwent separation to obtain CD4+ T cells. Of the BNT162b2 and mRNA-1273 vaccines, participants received two doses of one or the other. Germline V gene data show CDR1 as SGHRS and CDR2 as YFSETQ. The ends lost 4 bases at V and 2 bases at J; junction bases unmatched: 4. CDR3 length equals 14 residues. The material sequenced was CD4+ T cells from PBMCs cultured with HCoV-229E spike peptides, taken after COVID-19 vaccination. The sequence was obtained from a human donor who received a COVID-19 vaccine. V usage is TRBV5-1 and J usage is TRBJ2-3; 7 nucleotides line up with TRBD2. CDR3 bases: TGCGCCAGCAGCCGGGGGGTTATCACAGATACGCAGTATTTT. Translation: CASSRGVITDTQYF.